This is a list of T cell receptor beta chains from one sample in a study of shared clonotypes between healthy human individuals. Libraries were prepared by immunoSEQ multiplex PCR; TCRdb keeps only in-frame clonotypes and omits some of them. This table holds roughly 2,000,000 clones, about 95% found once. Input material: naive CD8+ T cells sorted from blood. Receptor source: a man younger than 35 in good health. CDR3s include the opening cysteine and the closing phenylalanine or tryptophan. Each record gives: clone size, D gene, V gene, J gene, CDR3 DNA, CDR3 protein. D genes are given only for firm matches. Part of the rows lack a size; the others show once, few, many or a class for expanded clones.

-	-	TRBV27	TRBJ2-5	TGTGCCAGCAGTTTATGGGGGGCCCAGGGGACCCAGTACTTC	CASSLWGAQGTQYF
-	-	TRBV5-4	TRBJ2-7	TGTGCCAGCAGCTTGGCGCTAGCTCAGAGTGAACAAGACGAGCAGTACTTC	CASSLALAQSEQDEQYF
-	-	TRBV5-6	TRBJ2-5	TGTGCCAGCAGCTTGTTGTCGGGGTTGGAGACCCAGTACTTC	CASSLLSGLETQYF
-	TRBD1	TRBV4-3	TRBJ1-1	TGCGCCAGCAGCCAGGGACAGCTGAACACTGAAGCTTTCTTT	CASSQGQLNTEAFF
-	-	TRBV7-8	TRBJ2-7	TGTGCCAGCAGCCCAAGCTCCTACGAGCAGTACTTC	CASSPSSYEQYF
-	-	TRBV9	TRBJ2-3	TGTGCCAGCAGCGTAGAGGCTAGTACGAATACGCAGTATTTT	CASSVEASTNTQYF
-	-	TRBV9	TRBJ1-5	TGTGCCAGCAGCCCCCAGGCGGGTAGCAATCAGCCCCAGCATTTT	CASSPQAGSNQPQHF
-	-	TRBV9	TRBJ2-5	TGTGCCAGCAGCGTAGGATCAGGGGAAGAGACCCAGTACTTC	CASSVGSGEETQYF
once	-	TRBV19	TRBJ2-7	TGTGCCAGTAGTATCTTTGGGGGGAGCACCTACGAGCAGTACTTC	CASSIFGGSTYEQYF
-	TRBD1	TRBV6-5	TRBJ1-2	TGTGCCAGCAGGCCGGGACAGGGGGCCTACTATGGCTACACCTTC	CASRPGQGAYYGYTF
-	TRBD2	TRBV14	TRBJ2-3	TGTGCCAGCAGCCAAAGACTAGCGTCCACAGATACGCAGTATTTT	CASSQRLASTDTQYF
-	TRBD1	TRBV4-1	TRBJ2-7	TGCGCCAGCAGCCAAGATCCACAGGGGGCCCGCGGGTCCTACGAGCAGTACTTC	CASSQDPQGARGSYEQYF
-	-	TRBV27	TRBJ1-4	TGTGCCAGCAGCCAGGGGTCCACTAATGAAAAACTGTTTTTT	CASSQGSTNEKLFF
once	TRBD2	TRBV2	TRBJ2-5	TGTGCCAGCAGTGAACCGGGACTAGCGGGAGAGACCCAGTACTTC	CASSEPGLAGETQYF
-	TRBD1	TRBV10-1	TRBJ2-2	TGCGCCAGCAGTGACGATACAGGGGGCACCGGGGAGCTGTTTTTT	CASSDDTGGTGELFF
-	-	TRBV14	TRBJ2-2	TGTGCCAGCAGCCACGTTGGTGGGAGCACCGGGGAGCTGTTTTTT	CASSHVGGSTGELFF
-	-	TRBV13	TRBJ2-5	TGTGCCAGCAGCTTAGAGGTTGGGGAGACCCAGTACTTC	CASSLEVGETQYF
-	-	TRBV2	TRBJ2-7	TGTGCCAGCAGTGAAGGTGCCGGACAGACCTACGAGCAGTACTTC	CASSEGAGQTYEQYF
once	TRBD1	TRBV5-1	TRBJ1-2	TGCGCCAGCAGCCTAGGGGCCGTAGGGACAGGGTCTTATGGCTACACCTTC	CASSLGAVGTGSYGYTF
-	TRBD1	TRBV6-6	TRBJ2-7	TGTGCCAGCAGTTGGGGGACAGGGGGTAAGAACGAGCAGTACTTC	CASSWGTGGKNEQYF